The rows below give T cell receptor beta chains drawn from one sample of a study of CD8 T cells in ankylosing spondylitis. TCRdb analysed the 5' RACE reads with MiXCR anew, one entry per CDR3 protein. Here the sample spans 200,000 to 250,000 distinct CDR3 sequences, around 10% being singletons. Input material: blood, either unsorted or a sorted T cell fraction (not recorded which). The receptors here all came from a male donor with ankylosing spondylitis or in good health (not recorded which). The CDR3 runs from the conserved cysteine through the conserved F or W. D genes are given only for firm matches. Rows give clone size only sometimes, using once, few, many, or a class for an expanded clone.

- | TRBJ1-1 | TRBV25-1 | - | TGTGCCAGCAGTGATAGGAGGGGAACCACTGAAGCTTTCTTT | CASSDRRGTTEAFF
TRBD2 | TRBJ2-7 | TRBV5-1 | many | TGCGCCAGCAGGGGTAGCGGGGTAGGCCGGGGCTCCTACGAGCAGTACTTC | CASRGSGVGRGSYEQYF
- | TRBJ2-5 | TRBV11-3 | - | TGTGCCAGCAGCTTAGGTGGTCCCTGGCGGAGAGAGACCCAGTACTTC | CASSLGGPWRRETQYF
TRBD1 | TRBJ2-7 | TRBV7-2 | few | TGTGCCAGCAGGAGACAGGGGGCAGGGTTCTACGAGCAGTACTTC | CASRRQGAGFYEQYF
TRBD1 | TRBJ2-1 | TRBV2 | many | TGTGCCAGCGGGGACAGCAACTACAATGAGCAGTTCTTC | CASGDSNYNEQFF
TRBD1 | TRBJ2-1 | TRBV20-1 | many | TGCAGTGCTAGAGATTTAAGGGGGCGCACCTACAATGAGCAGTTCTTC | CSARDLRGRTYNEQFF
- | TRBJ2-3 | TRBV10-3 | many | TGTGCCATCAGTGGGGGGCAGGCCCTCGGTGATACGCAGTATTTT | CAISGGQALGDTQYF
- | TRBJ2-2 | TRBV12-3/TRBV12-4 | - | TGTGCCAGCAGTAGATATGCAGGGGGGTACACCGGGGAGCTGTTTTTT | CASSRYAGGYTGELFF
- | TRBJ2-1 | TRBV5-6 | many | TGTGCCAGCAGCTTGACCGGGACGGACTACAATGAGCAGTTCTTC | CASSLTGTDYNEQFF
TRBD2 | TRBJ2-2 | TRBV20-1 | many | TGCAGTGCTAGAAAGGAGACTAGCGGGAGGCCCGGGGAGCTGTTTTTT | CSARKETSGRPGELFF
- | TRBJ1-5 | TRBV4-2 | many | TGTGCCAGCAGCCAAGACACAAGCAATCAGCCCCAGCATTTT | CASSQDTSNQPQHF
TRBD2 | TRBJ2-5 | TRBV7-9 | - | TGTGCCAGCAGTCCTCCTAGCGGAACTACCCAAGAGACCCAGTACTTC | CASSPPSGTTQETQYF
TRBD2 | TRBJ2-1 | TRBV12-3/TRBV12-4 | many | TGTGCCAGCAGTGAATACCGGACTAGCGGGAGGAGTGATGAGCAGTTCTTC | CASSEYRTSGRSDEQFF
- | TRBJ2-4 | TRBV6-5 | many | TGTGCCAGCAGTTCCCGGGACGGGTTAAACATTCAGTACTTC | CASSSRDGLNIQYF
TRBD2 | TRBJ2-1 | TRBV7-8 | many | TGTGCCAGCAGCTTGAGCGGGGTACTATACAATGAGCAGTTCTTC | CASSLSGVLYNEQFF
- | TRBJ1-2 | TRBV12-3/TRBV12-4 | many | TGTGCCAGCAGTTTAGTCTCCAGCTATGGCTACACCTTC | CASSLVSSYGYTF
- | TRBJ2-1 | TRBV28 | many | TGTGCCAGCAGCCGATCAGGTATAAGGTTTCATGAGCAGTTCTTC | CASSRSGIRFHEQFF
- | TRBJ2-3 | TRBV7-9 | - | TGTGCCAGCAGCGGGGGGTTAGATACGCAGTATTTT | CASSGGLDTQYF
- | TRBJ2-2 | TRBV28 | - | TGTGCCAGCAGTTCAGGGGAAGGTGACACCGGGGAGCTGTTTTTT | CASSSGEGDTGELFF
TRBD1 | TRBJ2-3 | TRBV27 | few | TGTGCCAGCAGTCAGTCCGACAGGGGAGCTACGCAGTATTTT | CASSQSDRGATQYF
- | TRBJ1-6 | TRBV2 | - | TGTGCCAGCCGACTCGGGAGCCTTAATTCACCCCTCCACTTT | CASRLGSLNSPLHF
TRBD1 | TRBJ1-1 | TRBV5-1 | many | TGCGCCAGCAGCTACACCGGGACAGATGAAGCTTTCTTT | CASSYTGTDEAFF
- | TRBJ2-2 | TRBV28 | many | TGTGCCAGCAGTTTCCTGGTAAACACCGGGGAGCTGTTTTTT | CASSFLVNTGELFF
- | TRBJ2-2 | TRBV9 | many | TGTGCCAGCAGCGTGTCTGGGTCGGATAACACCGGGGAGCTGTTTTTT | CASSVSGSDNTGELFF
- | TRBJ2-5 | TRBV20-1 | many | TGCAGTGTAGACCGACCCGGAGAGACCCAGTACTTC | CSVDRPGETQYF
- | TRBJ2-3 | TRBV20-1 | many | TGCAGTGCTATTGTCGATACGCAGTATTTT | CSAIVDTQYF
- | TRBJ1-4 | TRBV7-9 | few | TGTGCCAGCAGCCCCTTGACGGCGGTGGCAACTAATGAAAAACTGTTTTTT | CASSPLTAVATNEKLFF
- | TRBJ2-2 | TRBV20-1 | many | TGCAGTGCTCAGCGGGACACGGGGTCGGACGGGGAGCTGTTTTTT | CSAQRDTGSDGELFF
- | TRBJ2-7 | TRBV18 | many | TGTGCCAGCTCCCCATCCACAGGGCCCAGGGACGAGCAGTACTTC | CASSPSTGPRDEQYF
- | TRBJ2-7 | TRBV2 | many | TGTGCCAGCAGTGAAACCTTCCAGGGAACCTACGAGCAGTACTTC | CASSETFQGTYEQYF
TRBD1 | TRBJ2-5 | TRBV25-1 | few | TGTGTCAGCAGTGGGAACGGGACAGAAAGACCAGAGACCCAGTACTTC | CVSSGNGTERPETQYF
- | TRBJ1-2 | TRBV29-1 | many | TGCAGCGTTGAAAGCAGGGACTATGGCTACACCTTC | CSVESRDYGYTF
- | TRBJ2-3 | TRBV7-9 | few | TGTGCCAGCAGCTTAGATTCCTCGGGATTGGGAGATACGCAGTATTTT | CASSLDSSGLGDTQYF
- | TRBJ2-1 | TRBV28 | few | TGTGCCAGCAGCCCGGGTGGGGTTCCAAGGAGCTCCTACAATGAGCAGTTCTTC | CASSPGGVPRSSYNEQFF
- | TRBJ2-1 | TRBV7-2 | many | TGTGCCAGCAGCTTACAAGAGGTTAGCGTAGGTGAGCAGTTCTTC | CASSLQEVSVGEQFF
- | TRBJ2-2 | TRBV5-1 | many | TGCGCCAGCAGCTTGGCCGCTAGCAGCTCCACCGGGGAGCTGTTTTTT | CASSLAASSSTGELFF
TRBD2 | TRBJ2-3 | TRBV5-1 | few | TGCGCCAGCAGCTTACAACTAGCGGGAATGGATACGCAGTATTTT | CASSLQLAGMDTQYF
- | TRBJ2-1 | TRBV28 | many | TGTGCAGGGAGGCACAATGAGCAGTTCTTC | CAGRHNEQFF
- | TRBJ2-2 | TRBV29-1 | many | TGCAGCGTAACCCGCGGGGCGGTGAACACCGGGGAGCTGTTTTTT | CSVTRGAVNTGELFF
TRBD1 | TRBJ2-5 | TRBV4-1 | few | TGCGCCAGCAGCCAAGTTGAGGGACAGGCGACCGGGGAGACCCAGTACTTC | CASSQVEGQATGETQYF
- | TRBJ2-1 | TRBV7-3 | many | TGTGCCAGCAGCCGGAGTAGAGACTCCTACAATGAGCAGTTCTTC | CASSRSRDSYNEQFF
TRBD1 | TRBJ2-7 | TRBV7-1 | few | TGTGCCAGCAGCTCCCCTGGGACAGGGGGCGTCTACGAGCAGTACTTC | CASSSPGTGGVYEQYF
- | TRBJ2-2 | TRBV4-1 | many | TGCGCCAGCAGCCAAGTCGGCAGGGCCGGGGAGCTGTTTTTT | CASSQVGRAGELFF
TRBD1 | TRBJ1-2 | TRBV29-1 | - | TGCAGCGTTCCGGGAGACAGGGTCTATGGCTACACCTTC | CSVPGDRVYGYTF
TRBD1 | TRBJ1-4 | TRBV30 | - | TGTGCCTGGAGTGTCGGACAGGACTATAATGAAAAACTGTTTTTT | CAWSVGQDYNEKLFF
- | TRBJ2-3 | TRBV20-1 | many | TGCAGTGCTAGAGATCGTCATTTTGTGAGCACAGATACGCAGTATTTT | CSARDRHFVSTDTQYF
- | TRBJ1-2 | TRBV28 | - | TGTGCCAGCAGTCCTACCCGGAGAGTCAATAACTATGGCTACACCTTC | CASSPTRRVNNYGYTF
- | TRBJ2-7 | TRBV6-1 | - | TGTGCCAGCAGTGAAGACACGGGAGTACTCTCCGAGCAGTACTTC | CASSEDTGVLSEQYF
TRBD2 | TRBJ2-3 | TRBV7-8 | many | TGTGCCAGCAGCTACGTACGTGTCCTAGCGGGAAGCACAGATACGCAGTATTTT | CASSYVRVLAGSTDTQYF
- | TRBJ1-1 | TRBV29-1 | few | TGCAGCGTTGGTGAGGGGTCGATCGACACTGAAGCTTTCTTT | CSVGEGSIDTEAFF
- | TRBJ2-1 | TRBV7-2 | - | TGTGCCAGCAGCTTAAGCGGGCTATTGGGGAATGAGCAGTTCTTC | CASSLSGLLGNEQFF